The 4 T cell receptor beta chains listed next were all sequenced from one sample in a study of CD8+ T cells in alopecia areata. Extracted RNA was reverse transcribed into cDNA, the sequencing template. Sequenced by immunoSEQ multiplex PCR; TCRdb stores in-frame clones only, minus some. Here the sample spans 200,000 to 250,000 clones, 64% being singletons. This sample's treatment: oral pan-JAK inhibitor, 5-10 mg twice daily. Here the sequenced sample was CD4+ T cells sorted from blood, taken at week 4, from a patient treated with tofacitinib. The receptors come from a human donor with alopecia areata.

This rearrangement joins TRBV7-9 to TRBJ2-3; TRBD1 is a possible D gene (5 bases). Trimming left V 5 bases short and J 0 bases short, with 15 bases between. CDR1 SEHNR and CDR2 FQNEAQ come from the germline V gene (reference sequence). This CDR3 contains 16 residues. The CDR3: CASSLRWGQSTDTQYF. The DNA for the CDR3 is TGTGCCAGCAGCCTCCGATGGGGCCAGAGCACAGATACGCAGTATTTT.

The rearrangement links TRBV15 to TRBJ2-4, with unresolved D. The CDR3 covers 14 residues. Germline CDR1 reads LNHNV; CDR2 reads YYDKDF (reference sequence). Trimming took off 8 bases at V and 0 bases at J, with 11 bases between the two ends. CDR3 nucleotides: TGTGCCACCGCGCCCTCGGTAGCCAAAAACATTCAGTACTTC. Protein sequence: CATAPSVAKNIQYF.

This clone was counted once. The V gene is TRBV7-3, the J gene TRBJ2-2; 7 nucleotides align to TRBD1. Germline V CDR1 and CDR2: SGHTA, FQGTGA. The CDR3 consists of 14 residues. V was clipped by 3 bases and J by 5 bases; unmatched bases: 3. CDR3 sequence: CASSFLQGTGELFF. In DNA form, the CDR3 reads TGTGCCAGCAGCTTTCTACAGGGGACCGGGGAGCTGTTTTTT.

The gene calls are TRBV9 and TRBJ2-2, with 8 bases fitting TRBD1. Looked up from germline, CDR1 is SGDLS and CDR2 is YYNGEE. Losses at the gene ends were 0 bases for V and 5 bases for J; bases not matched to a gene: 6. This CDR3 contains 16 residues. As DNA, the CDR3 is TGTGCCAGCAGCGTAGCTTGGCAGGGGGCGACCGGGGAGCTGTTTTTT. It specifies CASSVAWQGATGELFF.